The rows below give T cell receptor beta chains drawn from one sample of a study of T-cell memory formation after mild COVID-19. TCRdb called the 5' RACE reads again in MiXCR, with one record for every CDR3 protein. Of 350,000 to 550,000 distinct CDR3 sequences listed, more than 15% are singletons. The source material was PBMCs or a T cell subset sorted from them (not recorded which). Receptors originate from a man in his late teens or twenties who had mild COVID-19 (a few samples of this study predate the infection). Cell type and time point are not known. Both conserved end residues are part of each CDR3. Fields, in order: V gene, clone size, J gene, D gene, CDR3 length, CDR3 DNA, CDR3 protein. A D gene is named only where the DNA matches it firmly. Part of the rows lack a size; the others show once, few, many or a class for expanded clones.

>TRBV20-1|-|TRBJ2-7|-|12
TGCAGTGCCCCAAGGGGAGACTACGAGCAGTACTTC
CSAPRGDYEQYF
>TRBV5-1|-|TRBJ2-5|-|15
TGCGCCAGCAGCTTGACGGGGTCGGGGCAAGAGACCCAGTACTTC
CASSLTGSGQETQYF
>TRBV7-2|-|TRBJ1-2|TRBD1|16
TGTGCCAGCAGCCCCTATGGGGGAGGGGGCAAAAATGGCTACACCTTC
CASSPYGGGGKNGYTF
>TRBV7-7|few|TRBJ2-5|TRBD2|16
TGTGCTAGCAGCTTAGGGGGGACTAGCGGGAAAGAGACCCAGTACTTC
CASSLGGTSGKETQYF
>TRBV7-9|-|TRBJ2-1|TRBD1|16
TGTGCCAGCAGCTTAGGGGGACAGGGAGCCTACAATGAGCAGTTCTTC
CASSLGGQGAYNEQFF
>TRBV12-3/TRBV12-4|-|TRBJ2-5|-|14
TGTGCCAGCAGCCGCGGACAGTTTACGGAGACCCAGTACTTC
CASSRGQFTETQYF
>TRBV29-1|-|TRBJ1-2|-|15
TGCAGCGTTATAAACTCTCCGCGTGGGGGCTATGGCTACACCTTC
CSVINSPRGGYGYTF
>TRBV4-2|few|TRBJ1-2|TRBD1|17
TGTGCCAGCAGCCCAAGTTTGGACAGGGACGGGAACTATGGCTACACCTTC
CASSPSLDRDGNYGYTF
>TRBV28|few|TRBJ2-5|-|15
TGTGCCAGCAGGAGTGGCCGACTCGTCCAAGAGACCCAGTACTTC
CASRSGRLVQETQYF
>TRBV7-9|many|TRBJ2-3|-|14
TGTGCCAGCAGTAAGGGGGGGGGCACAGATACGCAGTATTTT
CASSKGGGTDTQYF
>TRBV4-3|few|TRBJ2-1|TRBD2|15
TGCGCCAGCAGCCAATTTCTAGCGGGGGGCAATGAGCAGTTCTTC
CASSQFLAGGNEQFF
>TRBV3-1|-|TRBJ2-2|-|14
TGTGCCAGCAGCCAATCTGAGAACACCGGGGAGCTGTTTTTT
CASSQSENTGELFF
>TRBV7-2|-|TRBJ1-2|-|15
TGTGCCAGCAGCCCGCGCCGATGGGTGGATAATGGCTACACCTTC
CASSPRRWVDNGYTF
>TRBV10-3|-|TRBJ1-2|TRBD1|14
TGTGCCATCAGTGAGTCTGAGGGGGCGAGAGGCTACACCTTC
CAISESEGARGYTF
>TRBV4-1|few|TRBJ2-7|-|16
TGCGCCAGCAGCCGTATCTTGGCGGGAAGCTCCTACGAGCAGTACTTC
CASSRILAGSSYEQYF
>TRBV7-2|few|TRBJ1-5|-|16
TGTGCCAGCAGCTATACCGGGACACATAGCAATCAGCCCCAGCATTTT
CASSYTGTHSNQPQHF
>TRBV18|-|TRBJ2-1|TRBD2|16
TGTGCCAGCTCAGCCGGACTAGCGGGGGGGCTTTATGAGCAGTTCTTC
CASSAGLAGGLYEQFF
>TRBV3-1|few|TRBJ1-1|-|12
TGTGCCAGCAGCCACGACAGTCAAGAAGCTTTCTTT
CASSHDSQEAFF
>TRBV29-1|few|TRBJ1-1|-|14
TGCAGCGTGGGCCCGAATTCGGGGAACACTGAAGCTTTCTTT
CSVGPNSGNTEAFF
>TRBV7-2|-|TRBJ1-2|-|14
TGTGCCAGCAGCTCCTACGGTGGCGGCGGGGGCTACACCTTC
CASSSYGGGGGYTF
>TRBV2|-|TRBJ1-3|-|13
TGTGCCAGCAGTACAGGGCCCGGAAACACCATATATTTT
CASSTGPGNTIYF
>TRBV24-1|few|TRBJ2-3|-|16
TGTGCCACCAGTGATTTGCGCGGGTGGGGCACAGATACGCAGTATTTT
CATSDLRGWGTDTQYF
>TRBV29-1|-|TRBJ1-1|-|13
TGCAGCGTTGAAACGTTTCGGAACGCTGAAGCTTTCTTT
CSVETFRNAEAFF
>TRBV4-1|-|TRBJ2-3|-|15
TGCGCCAGCAGCCAAGCCTTAGTTAGCACAGATACGCAGTATTTT
CASSQALVSTDTQYF
>TRBV6-5|-|TRBJ2-3|TRBD2|15
TGTGCCAGCAGTTACGGCGGGAGAAACGCAGATACGCAGTATTTT
CASSYGGRNADTQYF
>TRBV27|-|TRBJ2-1|TRBD2|12
TGTGCCAGCAGGGGGGGGTACAATGAGCAGTTCTTC
CASRGGYNEQFF
>TRBV7-2|once|TRBJ1-1|-|15
TGTGCCAGCAGCATTCAGGGAGGGGGGAACACTGAAGCTTTCTTT
CASSIQGGGNTEAFF
>TRBV27|-|TRBJ1-6|-|14
TGTGCCAGCAGTCTGGTGGGGTATAATTCACCCCTCCACTTT
CASSLVGYNSPLHF
>TRBV7-2|-|TRBJ2-7|TRBD1|13
TGTGCCAGCAGCACAGGGGGCATCTACGAGCAGTACTTC
CASSTGGIYEQYF
>TRBV7-9|-|TRBJ2-2|TRBD2|15
TGTGCCAGCAGGTCTAGCGGGGTAAACACCGGGGAGCTGTTTTTT
CASRSSGVNTGELFF
>TRBV7-6|few|TRBJ2-5|-|15
TGTGCCAGCAGCTTAGCGTCTGGCTTACCGGGGACCCAGTACTTC
CASSLASGLPGTQYF
>TRBV11-3|-|TRBJ2-3|TRBD1|12
TGTGCCAGCAGCTCCCGGGACAGGAAGCAGTATTTT
CASSSRDRKQYF
>TRBV7-2|-|TRBJ1-1|-|14
TGTGCCAGCAGCCTCAGTGTGGGGAACACTGAAGCTTTCTTT
CASSLSVGNTEAFF
>TRBV3-1|-|TRBJ2-6|-|17
TGTGCCAGCAGCCAAGGACGAGGAAACTCTGGGGCCAACGTCCTGACTTTC
CASSQGRGNSGANVLTF
>TRBV7-9|-|TRBJ1-6|-|12
TGTGCCAGCAGCTCAAGGGGGTCACCCCTCCACTTT
CASSSRGSPLHF
>TRBV7-9|-|TRBJ1-5|-|15
TGTGCCAGCAGCTTAGCCGGAGAAGGGCCCCAGCCCCAGCATTTT
CASSLAGEGPQPQHF
>TRBV5-1|-|TRBJ1-1|-|14
TGCGCCAGCAGCTGGGGGGGGACGAACACTGAAGCTTTCTTT
CASSWGGTNTEAFF
>TRBV11-2|-|TRBJ1-1|-|12
TGTGCCAGCAGCCCAGACAGGACTCAAGCTTTCTTT
CASSPDRTQAFF
>TRBV4-3|-|TRBJ1-6|TRBD1|15
TGCGCCAGCAGCCAAGAGGGGACAGGGGGATCACCCCTCCACTTT
CASSQEGTGGSPLHF
>TRBV7-2|few|TRBJ2-5|TRBD2|16
TGTGCCAGCAGCTTAACTAGCGGGGTCGTCCAAGAGACCCAGTACTTC
CASSLTSGVVQETQYF
>TRBV20-1|few|TRBJ2-4|-|13
TGCAGTGCTAGGCCCCCGGAAAAAAACATTCAGTACTTC
CSARPPEKNIQYF